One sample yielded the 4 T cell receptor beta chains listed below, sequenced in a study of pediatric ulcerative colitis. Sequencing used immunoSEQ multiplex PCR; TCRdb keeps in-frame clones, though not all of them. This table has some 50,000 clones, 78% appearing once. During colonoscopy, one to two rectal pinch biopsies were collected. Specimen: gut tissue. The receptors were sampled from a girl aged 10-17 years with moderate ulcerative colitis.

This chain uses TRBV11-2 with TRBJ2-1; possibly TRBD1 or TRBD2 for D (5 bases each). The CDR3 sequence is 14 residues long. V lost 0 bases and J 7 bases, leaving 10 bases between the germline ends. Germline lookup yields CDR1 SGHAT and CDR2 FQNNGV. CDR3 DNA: TGTGCCAGCAGCTTAGATCGTGGGACGAATGAGCAGTTCTTC. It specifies CASSLDRGTNEQFF.

CDR3 residues: CASSQARLAGEQFF. The CDR3 DNA reads TGCGCCAGCAGCCAAGCTAGACTAGCGGGAGAACAGTTCTTC. The rearrangement joins TRBV4-1 to TRBJ2-1, with TRBD2 matching 12 bases. The CDR3 length is 14 residues. V gave up 1 base and J gave up 13 bases; unmatched junction bases: 5. Germline V gives CDR1 MGHRA, CDR2 YSYEKL.

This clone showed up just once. The CDR3 sequence is CSADTGVQFF. The CDR3 bases are TGCAGTGCCGACACAGGTGTGCAGTTCTTC. V and J are TRBV20-1 and TRBJ2-1, with D maybe TRBD1 (5 bases). This CDR3 comprises 10 residues. The germline V and J ends were trimmed by 6 bases and 12 bases, with 12 bases remaining between them. Germline V gene lookup returns CDR1 DFQATT and CDR2 SNEGSKA (reference sequence).

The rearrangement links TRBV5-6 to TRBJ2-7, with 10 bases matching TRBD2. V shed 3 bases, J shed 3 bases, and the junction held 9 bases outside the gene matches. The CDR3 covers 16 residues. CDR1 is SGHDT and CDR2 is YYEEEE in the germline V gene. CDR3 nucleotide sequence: TGTGCCAGCAGCTCCGTGGGAGCGGGAGGGGGCTACGAGCAGTACTTC. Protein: CASSSVGAGGGYEQYF.